The 10 T cell receptor beta chains listed next were all sequenced from one sample in a study of blood T cell repertoires in COVID-19. TCRdb's copy holds only in-frame clones and misses some; the assay was immunoSEQ multiplex PCR. This table has under 200,000 clones, roughly 88% appearing once. Specimen: PBMCs or T cells enriched from blood (not recorded which). The receptors were sampled from a woman between 45 and 65 years old who had recovered from COVID-19.

J is TRBJ2-5 and V is TRBV5-5; 9 nucleotides agree with TRBD1. CDR3 length: 15 residues. Germline lookup yields CDR1 SGHKS and CDR2 YYEKEE (reference sequence). The ends lost 4 bases at V and 2 bases at J; junction bases unmatched: 6. CDR3 residues: CASSRGTGLQETQYF. CDR3 coding DNA: TGTGCCAGCAGCCGGGGGACAGGGCTGCAAGAGACCCAGTACTTC. The full variable domain, its missing parts supplied by reference TRBV5-5 and TRBJ2-5, is DAGVTQSPTHLIKTRGQQVTLRCSPISGHKSVSWYQQVLGQGPQFIFQYYEKEERGRGNFPDRFSARQFPNYSSELNVNALLLGDSALYLCASSRGTGLQETQYFGPGTRLLVL.

The chain recombines TRBV5-5 with TRBJ2-7, with no clear D. CDR3 size: 12 residues. V was cut by 4 bases and J by 2 bases, with 7 bases left in between. Germline V gives CDR1 SGHKS, CDR2 YYEKEE (reference sequence). Here the CDR3 reads CASSPAPYEQYF. CDR3 nucleotides: TGTGCCAGCAGCCCCGCGCCCTACGAGCAGTACTTC. Full variable domain (remainder filled in from reference TRBV5-5 and TRBJ2-7): DAGVTQSPTHLIKTRGQQVTLRCSPISGHKSVSWYQQVLGQGPQFIFQYYEKEERGRGNFPDRFSARQFPNYSSELNVNALLLGDSALYLCASSPAPYEQYFGPGTRLTVT.

The J gene is TRBJ2-6, the V gene TRBV6-5; no clear D. Germline values: CDR1 MNHEY, CDR2 SVGAGI. V lost 2 bases, J lost 0 bases, and 5 bases lay in between. This CDR3 is 15 amino acids long. The CDR3 DNA sequence: TGTGCCAGCAGTTACAGCCGCTCTGGGGCCAACGTCCTGACTTTC. Residues: CASSYSRSGANVLTF.

The chain links TRBV6-1 to TRBJ1-2, with a possible D match to TRBD1 (6 bases). From germline, CDR1 is MNHNS and CDR2 SASEGT. The CDR3 is 13 residues long. Trimming took 2 bases from V and 8 from J, leaving 12 bases between them. Here the CDR3 DNA reads TGTGCCAGCAGTGAAAGGGGGGGGATGGGCTACACCTTC. Translating it yields CASSERGGMGYTF.

The chain couples TRBV12-5 to TRBJ1-2; D call uncertain. The germline V gene encodes CDR1 LGHNT and CDR2 FRNRAP. V was shortened by 1 base and J by 7 bases, with 13 bases between the two germline ends. The CDR3 covers 14 residues. CDR3 protein: CASGLDGRGGGYTF. The CDR3 DNA follows: TGTGCTAGTGGTTTGGATGGCCGGGGAGGTGGCTACACCTTC.

The rearrangement links TRBV7-2 to TRBJ2-1; weak D call: TRBD2 (6 bases). Germline V gene sequence: CDR1 SGHTA, CDR2 FQGNSA. The CDR3 is 15 residues long. V dropped 5 bases and J dropped 4 bases, with 15 bases sitting between them. In DNA, the CDR3 is TGTGCCAGCAGCATGGCCCCGGGGAGGTACAATGAGCAGTTCTTC. Protein product: CASSMAPGRYNEQFF.

The rearrangement uses TRBV7-9 and TRBJ2-7; tentatively, D is TRBD1 (5 bases). Per the germline V gene, CDR1 is SEHNR and CDR2 is FQNEAQ (reference sequence). The V and J ends lost 4 bases and 6 bases respectively, with 13 bases between them. This CDR3 region has 13 residues. The CDR3 nucleotides read TGTGCCAGCAGCTGGAAGGGGAATGGCGAGCAGTACTTC. Translated, it gives CASSWKGNGEQYF.

As concerns this clone: An end of the junction differs from the germline gene, which may be a read error. The V and J genes are TRBV5-4 and TRBJ2-5, with TRBD1 matching over 8 bases. Germline lookup yields CDR1 SGHNT and CDR2 YYREEE (reference sequence). The CDR3 runs 17 residues. The CDR3 here is CASSLPLGQEGKQEGDF. The DNA of the CDR3 is TGTGCCAGCAGCTTACCCCTGGGACAGGAGGGTAAGCAGGAAGGTGACTTC.

The chain recombines TRBV19 with TRBJ1-5, with D unclear. CDR3 length equals 15 residues. Trimming shortened V by 1 base and J by 0 bases, and 7 bases separated the two germline ends. Germline CDR1 LNHDA, CDR2 SQIVND (reference sequence). CDR3 sequence (DNA): TGTGCCAGTAGTATAGGACTGATTAGCAATCAGCCCCAGCATTTT. This gives the protein CASSIGLISNQPQHF.

V and J are TRBV7-6 and TRBJ2-2; the D gene is possibly TRBD2 (5 bases). The CDR3 totals 15 residues. V was shortened by 5 bases and J by 3 bases, with 13 bases between the two germline ends. Germline V gene lookup returns CDR1 SGHVS and CDR2 FNYEAQ. CDR3 loop: CASSAPGSHTGELFF. CDR3 DNA: TGTGCCAGCAGCGCTCCGGGGTCCCACACCGGGGAGCTGTTTTTT.